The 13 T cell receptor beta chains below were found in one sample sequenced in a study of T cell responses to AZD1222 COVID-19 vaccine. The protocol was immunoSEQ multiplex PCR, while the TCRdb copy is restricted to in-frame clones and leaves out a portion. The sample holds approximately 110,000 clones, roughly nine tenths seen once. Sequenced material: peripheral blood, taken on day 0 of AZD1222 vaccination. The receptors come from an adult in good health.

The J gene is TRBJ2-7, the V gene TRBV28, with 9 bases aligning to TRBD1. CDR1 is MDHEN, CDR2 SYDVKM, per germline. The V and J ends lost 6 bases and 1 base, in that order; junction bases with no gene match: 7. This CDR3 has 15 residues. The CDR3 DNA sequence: TGTGCCAGCAGCACTCCGGGACAGGGTTCCTACGAGCAGTACTTC. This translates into CASSTPGQGSYEQYF.

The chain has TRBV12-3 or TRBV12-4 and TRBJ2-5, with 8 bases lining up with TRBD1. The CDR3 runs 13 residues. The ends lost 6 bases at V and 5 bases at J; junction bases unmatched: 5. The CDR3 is CASRQGASETQYF. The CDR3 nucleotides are TGTGCCAGCAGGCAGGGGGCTAGTGAGACCCAGTACTTC.

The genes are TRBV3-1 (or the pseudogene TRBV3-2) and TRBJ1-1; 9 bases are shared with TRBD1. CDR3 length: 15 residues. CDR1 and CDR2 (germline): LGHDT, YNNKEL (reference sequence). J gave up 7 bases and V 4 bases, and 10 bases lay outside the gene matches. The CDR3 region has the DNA TGTGCCAGCAGCCGCACCGTACAGGGGGCCAATGAAGCTTTCTTT. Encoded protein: CASSRTVQGANEAFF.

CDR3 protein: CASSLGTLGRRSGNTIYF. The CDR3 region has the DNA TGCGCCAGCAGCTTGGGGACGCTGGGGAGAAGGTCTGGAAACACCATATATTTT. The chain employs TRBV5-1 and TRBJ1-3; no firm D call. Germline values: CDR1 SGHRS, CDR2 YFSETQ. The CDR3 covers 18 residues. Between the trimmed V and J ends, which lost 0 bases and 1 base, there was a span of 17 bases.

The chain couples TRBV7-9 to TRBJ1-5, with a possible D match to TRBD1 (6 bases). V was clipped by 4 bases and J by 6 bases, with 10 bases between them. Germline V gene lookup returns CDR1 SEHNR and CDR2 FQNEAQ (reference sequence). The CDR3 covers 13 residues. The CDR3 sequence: CASSSGDGQPQHF. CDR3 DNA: TGTGCCAGCAGCTCAGGGGACGGTCAGCCCCAGCATTTT. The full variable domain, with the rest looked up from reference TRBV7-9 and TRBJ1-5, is DTGVSQNPRHKITKRGQNVTFRCDPISEHNRLYWYRQTLGQGPEFLTYFQNEAQLEKSRLLSDRFSAERPKGSFSTLEIQRTEQGDSAMYLCASSSGDGQPQHFGDGTRLSIL.

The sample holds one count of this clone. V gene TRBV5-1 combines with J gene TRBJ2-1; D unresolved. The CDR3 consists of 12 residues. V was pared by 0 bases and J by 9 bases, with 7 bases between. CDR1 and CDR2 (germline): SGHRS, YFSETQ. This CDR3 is CASSLGKGEQFF. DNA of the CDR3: TGCGCCAGCAGCTTGGGGAAGGGTGAGCAGTTCTTC.

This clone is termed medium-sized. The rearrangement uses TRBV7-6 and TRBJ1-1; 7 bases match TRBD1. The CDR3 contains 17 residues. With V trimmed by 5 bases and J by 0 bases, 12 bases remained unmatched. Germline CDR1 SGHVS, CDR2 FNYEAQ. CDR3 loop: CASSAYRPGQMNTEAFF. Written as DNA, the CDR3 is TGTGCCAGCAGCGCCTATCGACCGGGACAGATGAACACTGAAGCTTTCTTT.

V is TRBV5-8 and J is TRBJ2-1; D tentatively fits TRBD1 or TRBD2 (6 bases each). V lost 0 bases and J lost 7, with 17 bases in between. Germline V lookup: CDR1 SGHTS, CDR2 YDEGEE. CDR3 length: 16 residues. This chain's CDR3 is CASSLGVRGLGNEQFF. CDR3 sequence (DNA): TGTGCCAGCAGCTTGGGGGTTCGGGGGCTCGGAAATGAGCAGTTCTTC.

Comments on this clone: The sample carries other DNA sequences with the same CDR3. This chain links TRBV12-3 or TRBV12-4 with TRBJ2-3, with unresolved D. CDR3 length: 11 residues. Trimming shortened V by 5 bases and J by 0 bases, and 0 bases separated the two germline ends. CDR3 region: CASSSTDTQYF. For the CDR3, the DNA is TGTGCCAGCAGTAGCACAGATACGCAGTATTTT.

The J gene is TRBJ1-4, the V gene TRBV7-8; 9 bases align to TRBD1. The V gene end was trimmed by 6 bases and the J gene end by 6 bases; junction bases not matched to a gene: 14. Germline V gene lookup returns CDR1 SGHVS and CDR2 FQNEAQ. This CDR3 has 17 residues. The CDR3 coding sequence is TGTGCCAGCAGGCCCCAGCCCGGGGGACAGGGAGATGAAAAACTGTTTTTT. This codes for CASRPQPGGQGDEKLFF.

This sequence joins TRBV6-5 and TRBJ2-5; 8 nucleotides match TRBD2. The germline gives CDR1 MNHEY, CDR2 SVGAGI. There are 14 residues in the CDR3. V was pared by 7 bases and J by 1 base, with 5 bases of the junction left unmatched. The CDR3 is CASISGSIQETQYF. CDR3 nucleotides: TGTGCCAGCATAAGCGGGAGTATCCAAGAGACCCAGTACTTC.

As DNA, the CDR3 is TGTGCCATCAGTGACCCTTTGACAGAAATTGACACTGAAGCTTTCTTT. This codes for CAISDPLTEIDTEAFF. The chain is built from TRBV10-3 and TRBJ1-1; TRBD1 might be the D (5 bases). This CDR3 comprises 16 residues. CDR1 and CDR2 from the germline V gene are ENHRY and SYGVKD. V gave up 3 bases and J gave up 3 bases, with 17 bases separating them.

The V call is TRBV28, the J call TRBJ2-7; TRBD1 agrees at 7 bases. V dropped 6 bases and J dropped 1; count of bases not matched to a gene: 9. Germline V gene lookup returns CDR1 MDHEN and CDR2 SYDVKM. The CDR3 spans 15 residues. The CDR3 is CASSHRDSRSYEQYF. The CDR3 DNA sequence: TGTGCCAGCAGCCACCGGGACAGCCGTTCCTACGAGCAGTACTTC. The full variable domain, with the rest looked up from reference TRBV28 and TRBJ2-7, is DVKVTQSSRYLVKRTGEKVFLECVQDMDHENMFWYRQDPGLGLRLIYFSYDVKMKEKGDIPEGYSVSREKKERFSLILESASTNQTSMYLCASSHRDSRSYEQYFGPGTRLTVT.